This entry is about one T cell receptor beta chain. The clone's antigen remains unknown. No base quality values were provided; no much bigger clone lies one nucleotide off. The immunoSEQ Assay, a bias-controlled multiplex PCR, was used to amplify TCRbeta CDR3 regions from genomic DNA. The paper's data handling went like this. The number of nucleated cells in each sample was estimated by amplification of reference gene primers within the assay. To quantify the absolute abundance of each unique TCRbeta CDR3 rearrangement, sequence reads were collapsed and filtered. For each sample, productive Simpson clonality was calculated as the square root of Simpson's diversity index over productive rearrangements. In TCRdb, the immuneACCESS table is reduced to in-frame sequences with V and J assigned. These tables do not hold every clone; where another copy was compared, an unresolved V gene accounts for under half, and the others remain unexplained. That table gives V, J and clone size, and the DNA gave D and trimming. The sample yields 85,000 to 100,000 clones; around 88% were counted once. The top ten hold roughly 2.1% of the sample.

At the junction V is shortened by 5 bases and J by 5 bases; bases outside the gene matches: 11. The germline V gene yields SGHNT for CDR1 and YENEEA for CDR2. Its CDR3 holds 18 amino acids, cysteine through phenylalanine. CDR3 DNA is the only sequence kept; it has 54 bases, read in frame from the first base. This entry belongs to a study of blood T cell repertoires in COVID-19 (dated by TCRdb to 2020 to 2022). In the study overall: The collaborator samples originated in the United States, Italy and Spain and spanned the acute and convalescent phases of COVID-19. The sample metadata nearly always contained a de-identified subject ID, COVID-19 status, age in years and sex. The dataset comprised deeply sampled blood TCRbeta repertoires from subjects exposed to, actively infected with, or recovered from COVID-19. The material from the prospective study consisted of cDNA or gDNA derived from T cells, B-cell-depleted T cells, or PBMCs. The repertoires were released in a freely available public database intended as a resource for research on the immune response to SARS-CoV-2. Where available, HLA class I and class II types were taken from metadata supplied by the sample provider and were not determined by assay-based typing. Samples came from the ongoing ImmuneRACE study (first 160 participants) plus 1,254 subjects from 6 global collaborators. Study-wide conclusions, independent of this receptor: The amount of clinical and demographic metadata varied by source and participant and was provided uncurated.

One collaborating source in Seattle enrolled patients during active infection and followed them longitudinally through the course of disease. Collaborating institutions collected whole blood in K2EDTA tubes following their own protocols. For TCRbeta analysis, collaborators shipped samples in one of three forms: frozen whole blood, isolated PBMCs, or DNA extracted from either of those sample types. The chain joins TRBV11-3 to TRBJ2-1; the junction holds 14 bases that match TRBD2. The TCR was taken from a man aged 45-65 years with COVID-19, enrolled during active disease. The source material was peripheral blood. This receptor carries the CDR3 CASSVSGTSGGWDNEQFF. The DNA sequence is given as TGTGCCAGCAGCGTATCCGGGACTAGCGGGGGTTGGGACAATGAGCAGTTCTTC.